These T cell receptor beta chains were read from a single sample in a study of blood T cells in healthy people across ages. TCRdb recomputed calls from the 5' RACE reads with MiXCR, one row per CDR3 protein. The sample records 920,000 or so distinct CDR3 sequences, 35% to 50% being singletons. Specimen: blood. These receptors all come from a woman in her sixties or seventies in good health. The CDR3 runs from the conserved cysteine through the conserved F or W. A D gene is named only where the DNA matches it firmly. A clone size is listed for some rows: how often the clone was seen (once, few, many), or a class if it is expanded.

TRBV28,few,TRBJ1-4,.,15,CASSQTKGGLEKLFF,TGTGCCAGCAGTCAAACTAAGGGGGGATTAGAAAAACTGTTTTTT
TRBV20-1,few,TRBJ1-4,.,14,CSARTWATNEKLFF,TGCAGTGCTAGGACTTGGGCAACTAATGAAAAACTGTTTTTT
TRBV6-5,.,TRBJ2-5,TRBD1,15,CASSYYDRAQETQYF,TGTGCCAGCAGTTACTACGACAGGGCTCAAGAGACCCAGTACTTC
TRBV5-1,.,TRBJ2-7,.,18,CASGSAGTVGRGQNEQYF,TGCGCCAGCGGTTCCGCCGGGACAGTCGGTCGGGGGCAAAACGAGCAGTACTTC
TRBV2,few,TRBJ2-7,.,14,CASSETRSTYEQYF,TGTGCCAGCAGTGAGACCCGATCGACCTACGAGCAGTACTTC
TRBV13,once,TRBJ2-1,TRBD2,19,CASSPREGRFPPINNEQFF,TGTGCCAGCAGCCCGAGGGAGGGCCGATTCCCCCCCATTAACAATGAGCAGTTCTTC
TRBV28,few,TRBJ2-3,.,13,CASSSSTPGTQYF,TGTGCCAGCAGTTCCTCGACCCCTGGTACGCAGTATTTT
TRBV16,.,TRBJ1-1,.,14,CASSQGGGDTEAFF,TGTGCCAGCAGCCAAGGGGGGGGGGACACTGAAGCTTTCTTT
TRBV15,.,TRBJ1-5,.,15,CATSVNIDSNQPQHF,TGTGCCACCAGCGTGAACATCGATAGCAATCAGCCCCAGCATTTT
TRBV7-9,once,TRBJ1-2,.,16,CASSLLTSEVSIGYTF,TGTGCCAGCAGCTTATTGACGTCAGAGGTATCGATCGGCTACACCTTC
TRBV28,.,TRBJ2-7,.,13,CASSLLAEYEQYF,TGTGCCAGCAGTTTATTGGCCGAATACGAGCAGTACTTC
TRBV29-1,.,TRBJ1-1,.,14,CSVVTVRMNTEAFF,TGCAGCGTTGTCACCGTCCGAATGAACACTGAAGCTTTCTTT
TRBV7-9,.,TRBJ2-7,TRBD2,15,CASSAGTRNYYEQYF,TGTGCCAGCAGCGCCGGGACTAGGAATTACTACGAGCAGTACTTC
TRBV15,many,TRBJ2-1,.,15,CATSRLRDFSNEQFF,TGTGCCACCAGCAGGTTACGGGACTTCTCAAATGAGCAGTTCTTC
TRBV5-1,few,TRBJ1-1,TRBD1,14,CASSLTGVDTEAFF,TGCGCCAGCAGCTTAACAGGGGTGGACACTGAAGCTTTCTTT
TRBV2,few,TRBJ2-1,.,10,CASTLNEQFF,TGTGCCAGCACTCTCAATGAGCAGTTCTTC
TRBV2,.,TRBJ2-3,.,17,CASSRGKLETSADTQYF,TGTGCCAGCAGTAGGGGTAAACTAGAAACGTCCGCAGATACGCAGTATTTT
TRBV6-5,many,TRBJ1-1,TRBD1,15,CASGDLGQGNTEAFF,TGTGCCAGTGGGGATCTAGGACAGGGGAACACTGAAGCTTTCTTT
TRBV30,.,TRBJ2-1,.,13,CAWSVQGPNGRFF,TGTGCCTGGAGTGTACAGGGTCCTAACGGTCGGTTCTTC
TRBV29-1,few,TRBJ1-4,.,12,CSVARTNEKLFF,TGCAGCGTGGCGAGAACTAATGAAAAACTGTTTTTT
TRBV11-2,.,TRBJ2-7,TRBD1,18,CASSLSGQEWGFFWEQYF,TGTGCCAGCAGCTTATCAGGACAGGAATGGGGGTTCTTTTGGGAGCAGTACTTC
TRBV28,.,TRBJ2-4,.,12,CASRSGWDIQYF,TGTGCCAGCAGGTCAGGGTGGGACATTCAGTACTTC
TRBV27,few,TRBJ1-2,.,12,CASSFTGIGYTF,TGTGCCAGCAGTTTTACAGGGATTGGCTACACCTTC
TRBV12-3/TRBV12-4,few,TRBJ2-3,.,12,CASSPATNTQYF,TGTGCCAGCAGCCCAGCCACGAATACGCAGTATTTT
TRBV20-1,.,TRBJ2-1,TRBD2,13,CSAIMGLVNEQFF,TGCAGTGCTATAATGGGACTAGTCAATGAGCAGTTCTTC
TRBV5-1,.,TRBJ2-7,TRBD1,14,CSSSPRQGAYEQYF,TGCTCCAGCAGCCCGAGACAGGGGGCCTACGAGCAGTACTTC